This is a list of T cell receptor beta chains from one sample in a study of beta chain features in type 1 diabetes. Some clones are missing from TCRdb's copy, which holds only in-frame ones; the method was immunoSEQ multiplex PCR. The sample lists about 140,000 clones; 9% to 10% were seen once. Sequencing was performed on central memory CD4+ T cells from blood. Receptors originate from a woman aged 40 to 50 in good health. The CDR3 runs from the conserved cysteine through the conserved F or W. The D gene is left open where the match is weak. Rows give clone size only sometimes, using once, few, many, or a class for an expanded clone.

J gene	clone size	D gene	V gene	CDR3 protein	CDR3 DNA
TRBJ2-5	-	TRBD2	TRBV7-8	CASTFSGGEYQETQYF	TGTGCCAGCACCTTCAGCGGGGGGGAATACCAAGAGACCCAGTACTTC
TRBJ2-3	-	TRBD2	TRBV9	CASSFREVWDTQYF	TGTGCCAGCAGCTTCCGGGAGGTTTGGGATACGCAGTATTTT
TRBJ2-2	-	-	TRBV6-6	CASSSHLSTGELFF	TGTGCCAGCAGCTCCCACCTATCGACCGGGGAGCTGTTTTTT
TRBJ1-2	-	-	TRBV4-1	CASSQDRSEGFGGYTF	TGCGCCAGCAGCCAAGATCGATCGGAGGGGTTTGGTGGCTACACCTTC
TRBJ1-2	few	-	TRBV5-1	CASSLPGDGYTF	TGCGCCAGCAGCTTGCCCGGGGATGGCTACACCTTC
TRBJ2-7	-	TRBD2	TRBV5-4	CASSFLPGGEQYF	TGTGCCAGCAGCTTCCTTCCCGGGGGGGAGCAGTACTTC
TRBJ1-2	few	TRBD1	TRBV11-2	CASSTLRTGAPRYGYTF	TGTGCCAGCAGCACCCTTCGGACAGGGGCTCCGCGGTATGGCTACACCTTC
TRBJ2-2	-	-	TRBV13	CASSPRDSPRSGELFF	TGTGCCAGCAGCCCCCGGGACTCCCCCCGGTCCGGGGAGCTGTTTTTT
TRBJ1-1	-	-	TRBV7-6	CASTLRAGLSQNTEAFF	TGTGCCAGCACCCTACGGGCAGGGCTTTCCCAGAACACTGAAGCTTTCTTT
TRBJ1-4	few	-	TRBV20-1	CSAGSNEKLFF	TGCAGTGCGGGGAGTAATGAAAAACTGTTTTTT
TRBJ1-3	few	-	TRBV5-1	CASSLTETFSGNTIYF	TGCGCCAGCAGCTTAACAGAAACCTTCTCTGGAAACACCATATATTTT
TRBJ1-2	few	-	TRBV9	CASSVARGYGYTF	TGTGCCAGCAGCGTAGCTCGAGGCTATGGCTACACCTTC
TRBJ2-1	many	TRBD1	TRBV7-2	CASSSGQGIEQFF	TGTGCCAGCAGTTCGGGACAGGGGATTGAGCAGTTCTTC
TRBJ2-3	few	-	TRBV4-2	CASSQGQGNTYTDTQYF	TGTGCCAGCAGCCAAGGCCAGGGGAATACCTACACAGATACGCAGTATTTT
TRBJ1-1	many	-	TRBV19	CASSMSTVMNTEAFF	TGTGCCAGTAGTATGTCGACAGTGATGAACACTGAAGCTTTCTTT